The 18 T cell receptor beta chains presented below share a single source sample, sequenced in a study of blood T cell repertoires in COVID-19. The protocol was immunoSEQ multiplex PCR, while the TCRdb copy is restricted to in-frame clones and leaves out a portion. The table has around 250,000 clones, 85% to 90% seen once. The source material was PBMCs or T cells enriched from blood (not recorded which). These receptors were collected from a man between 18 and 35 years old who had recovered from COVID-19.

The CDR3 nucleotides are TGCGCCAGCAGTCCCGGGACAGGGGGAAACACCATATATTTT. This codes for CASSPGTGGNTIYF. The chain recombines TRBV10-2 with TRBJ1-3, with 9 bases matching TRBD1. CDR3 length: 14 amino acids. The V segment lost 5 bases and the J segment 4 bases; nucleotides outside the gene matches: 3. The germline CDR1 and CDR2 sequences are WSHSY and SAAADI.

The rearrangement links TRBV27 to TRBJ1-1, with 7 bases lining up with TRBD1. Trimming took 6 bases from V and 7 from J; bases not matched to a gene: 8. The CDR3 is 13 amino acids. Germline V gene lookup returns CDR1 MNHEY and CDR2 SMNVEV (reference sequence). The CDR3 DNA sequence: TGTGCCAGCAGACCCGACAGGGTGGGTGAAGCTTTCTTT. Translated, it gives CASRPDRVGEAFF.

The chain employs TRBV6-5 and TRBJ2-7; 8 positions agree with TRBD1. The CDR3 totals 15 residues. The V segment lost 6 bases and the J segment 4 bases; nucleotides outside the gene matches: 11. In germline, CDR1 is MNHEY, CDR2 SVGAGI. The CDR3 region is CASRYQGAPPYEQYF. The CDR3, as DNA: TGTGCCAGCAGATACCAGGGGGCACCACCTTACGAGCAGTACTTC.

The J gene is TRBJ2-3, the V gene TRBV2, with a weak D call TRBD2 (7 bases). Germline V CDR1 and CDR2: SNHLY, FYNNEI. The CDR3 contains 15 residues. V shed 6 bases and J shed 4 bases, with 17 bases lying between them. CDR3 DNA: TGTGCCAGCAGACCTATGGGGGGGGGCGCAGATACGCAGTATTTT. This codes for CASRPMGGGADTQYF.

The CDR3, as DNA: TGTGCCAGCAGCCACCCGGGACAGGGTGTTTCTGGAAACACCATATATTTT. Protein: CASSHPGQGVSGNTIYF. The chain uses TRBV4-2 and TRBJ1-3; TRBD1 aligns across 9 bases. The germline V gene encodes CDR1 LGHNA and CDR2 YNFKEQ. Losses at the gene ends were 3 bases for V and 1 base for J; bases not matched to a gene: 7. This CDR3 comprises 17 residues.

The chain carries TRBV27 and TRBJ2-5, with 7 nucleotides matching TRBD1. The CDR3 is made up of 15 amino acids. V was pared by 5 bases and J by 5 bases, with 11 bases of the junction left unmatched. Germline CDR1 reads MNHEY; CDR2 reads SMNVEV (reference sequence). CDR3 protein: CASSRDRVPPETQYF. In DNA, the CDR3 is TGTGCCAGCAGTCGAGACAGGGTCCCCCCGGAGACCCAGTACTTC.

This clone was recorded at least ten times. This chain uses TRBV4-2 with TRBJ2-6, with D tentatively TRBD1 (6 bases). The V end lost 0 bases, the J end lost 2 bases, and 8 bases lay between the germline ends. Germline V gene sequence: CDR1 LGHNA, CDR2 YNFKEQ. The CDR3 totals 16 residues. As DNA, the CDR3 is TGTGCCAGCAGCCAAGACCAGGGGACTGGGGCCAACGTCCTGACTTTC. The encoded protein is CASSQDQGTGANVLTF.

This chain joins TRBV19 and TRBJ2-5; 8 bases are shared with TRBD1. The CDR3 runs 16 residues. Per germline, CDR1 LNHDA and CDR2 SQIVND (reference sequence). Trimming removed 4 bases from V and 1 base from J; junction bases left unmatched: 8. CDR3 bases: TGTGCCAGTAGTACCTGGACAGGGCGGACCCAAGAGACCCAGTACTTC. Translating it yields CASSTWTGRTQETQYF.

V and J are TRBV7-6 and TRBJ2-3; 11 bases align to TRBD2. Germline assignment: CDR1 SGHVS and CDR2 FNYEAQ. The CDR3 length is 21 residues. The junction had 17 bases not matched to a gene; V was cut back by 3 bases and J by 0 bases. CDR3 nucleotides: TGTGCCAGCAGCTTTAGAGCCCCCCAACTAGCGGGGGAGGCTAGCACAGATACGCAGTATTTT. Its translation: CASSFRAPQLAGEASTDTQYF.

The rearrangement uses TRBV11-2 and TRBJ1-4; D is ambiguous. Trimming pared 3 bases from V and 0 bases from J, leaving 8 bases between. The CDR3 has 15 residues. Per the germline V gene, CDR1 is SGHAT and CDR2 is FQNNGV. CDR3 amino acids: CASSFLSATNEKLFF. In DNA, the CDR3 is TGTGCCAGCAGCTTCTTATCGGCAACTAATGAAAAACTGTTTTTT.

The chain recombines TRBV4-1 with TRBJ2-5, with 7 bases fitting TRBD2. The V and J ends lost 0 bases and 7 bases, in that order; junction bases with no gene match: 11. Per germline, CDR1 MGHRA and CDR2 YSYEKL. This CDR3 is 16 amino acids long. The CDR3, as DNA: TGCGCCAGCAGCCAAGACCGGGGCGGGGGAAGCCGGACCCAGTACTTC. This sequence encodes CASSQDRGGGSRTQYF.

The chain carries TRBV19 and TRBJ1-4; the match to TRBD1 covers 8 bases. CDR3 size: 12 residues. Germline V gives CDR1 LNHDA, CDR2 SQIVND (reference sequence). After removal of 6 bases from V and 8 bases from J, the junction contained 2 bases not matched to a gene. CDR3 sequence: CASSGQGEKLFF. The CDR3, as DNA: TGTGCCAGTAGCGGACAGGGAGAAAAACTGTTTTTT.

This clone has more than one count but fewer than ten. The rearrangement uses TRBV5-1 and TRBJ2-7, with D possibly TRBD1 on 6 matching bases. V was trimmed by 0 bases and J by 5 bases, leaving 12 bases between them. Germline assignment: CDR1 SGHRS and CDR2 YFSETQ. The CDR3 has 14 residues. The CDR3 protein is CASSLGQGWDEQYF. The CDR3 region has the DNA TGCGCCAGCAGCTTGGGGCAGGGGTGGGACGAGCAGTACTTC.

J is TRBJ1-2 and V is TRBV4-1; 11 nucleotides match TRBD1. CDR1 and CDR2 (germline): MGHRA, YSYEKL. There are 16 residues in the CDR3. Trimming removed 1 base from V and 3 bases from J; junction bases left unmatched: 4. The DNA for the CDR3 is TGCGCCAGCAGCCAAGGGACAGGGGGCTCGGACTATGGCTACACCTTC. As protein: CASSQGTGGSDYGYTF.

Concerning this clone: Other DNA sequences from this sample encode an identical CDR3 as well. The chain combines TRBV30 with TRBJ1-3, with no clear D. The CDR3 runs to 14 residues. Looked up from germline, CDR1 is GTSNPN and CDR2 is SVGIG (reference sequence). V was pared by 0 bases and J by 0 bases, with 6 bases between. The CDR3 DNA sequence: TGTGCCTGGAGTGTACCGAGCTCTGGAAACACCATATATTTT. Translating it yields CAWSVPSSGNTIYF.

The chain carries TRBV6-5 and TRBJ1-4; TRBD1 agrees at 7 bases. This CDR3 is built from 15 residues. With V trimmed by 6 bases and J by 5 bases, 9 bases remained unmatched. CDR1 is MNHEY and CDR2 is SVGAGI in the germline V gene. The CDR3 nucleotides read TGTGCCAGCAGGGATGATGGGACAGCAAATGAAAAACTGTTTTTT. This translates into CASRDDGTANEKLFF.

This chain connects TRBV19 to TRBJ1-5; 7 bases are shared with TRBD1. Unmatched junction bases numbered 7, after V lost 4 bases and J lost 4 bases. Germline CDR1 reads LNHDA; CDR2 reads SQIVND (reference sequence). The length of the CDR3 is 15 residues. CDR3 DNA: TGTGCCAGTAGTACCCCCCGACAGGGAAATCAGCCCCAGCATTTT. It is translated as CASSTPRQGNQPQHF.

The rearrangement joins TRBV2 to TRBJ1-1, with D perhaps TRBD1 (6 bases). CDR1 and CDR2 from the germline V gene are SNHLY and FYNNEI. Trimming removed 8 bases at V and 1 base at J, with 11 bases between. The CDR3 covers 13 residues. The chain's CDR3 is CASERQANTEAFF. As DNA, the CDR3 is TGTGCCAGCGAGAGACAGGCGAACACTGAAGCTTTCTTT.